This passage covers 15 T cell receptor beta chains from one sample sequenced in a study of T-cell memory formation after mild COVID-19. TCRdb recomputed calls from the 5' RACE reads with MiXCR, one row per CDR3 protein. The sample lists about 130,000 distinct CDR3 sequences, about a sixth occurring once. The sequenced sample was PBMCs or a T cell subset sorted from them (not recorded which). Source of these receptors: a man younger than 30 who had mild COVID-19 (a few samples of this study predate the infection). Cell type and time point are not known.

This clonotype was seen many times. The chain is built from TRBV11-2 and TRBJ2-7; D remains unclear. Deletions cut 7 bases from V and 0 bases from J, with 19 bases between. The CDR3 sequence is 16 residues long. The germline V gene encodes CDR1 SGHAT and CDR2 FQNNGV. The CDR3 is CASTSIGRVNSYEQYF. The CDR3 coding sequence is TGTGCCAGCACCTCAATCGGACGGGTCAACTCCTACGAGCAGTACTTC. Full variable domain (remainder filled in from reference TRBV11-2 and TRBJ2-7): EAGVAQSPRYKIIEKRQSVAFWCNPISGHATLYWYQQILGQGPKLLIQFQNNGVVDDSQLPKDRFSAERLKGVDSTLKIQPAKLEDSAVYLCASTSIGRVNSYEQYFGPGTRLTVT.

This CDR3 reads CASSLGTVFTDTQYF. Written as DNA, the CDR3 is TGCGCCAGCAGCTTGGGGACAGTCTTCACAGATACGCAGTATTTT. The V call is TRBV5-1, the J call TRBJ2-3; D is possibly TRBD1 (6 bases). The germline V gene has CDR1 SGHRS and CDR2 YFSETQ. V lost 0 bases and J lost 2, with 10 bases in between. The CDR3 is 15 residues long.

The chain recombines TRBV10-3 with TRBJ1-5, with 7 nucleotides matching TRBD1. CDR1 ENHRY and CDR2 SYGVKD come from the germline V gene. Unmatched junction bases numbered 6, after V lost 4 bases and J lost 3 bases. This CDR3 spans 15 amino acids. The DNA for the CDR3 is TGTGCCATCAGTGGACAGACAGGGACCAATCAGCCCCAGCATTTT. It translates to CAISGQTGTNQPQHF.

This rearrangement joins TRBV5-1 to TRBJ2-1; 11 nucleotides match TRBD1. Germline V gene data show CDR1 as SGHRS and CDR2 as YFSETQ. The length of the CDR3 is 16 residues. Losses at the gene ends were 3 bases for V and 6 bases for J; bases not matched to a gene: 8. The CDR3 nucleotides read TGCGCCAGCAGCTGGAGGGGGACAGGGGGACTCAATGAGCAGTTCTTC. Its protein is CASSWRGTGGLNEQFF.

The gene calls are TRBV10-3 and TRBJ1-1; TRBD1 agrees at 9 bases. The V gene's germline CDR1 is ENHRY and CDR2 SYGVKD. Trimming took 6 bases from V and 4 from J; bases not matched to a gene: 12. CDR3 length: 16 amino acids. CDR3: CAIRANRQGEGTEAFF. CDR3 in DNA: TGTGCCATCAGGGCCAACCGACAGGGGGAAGGCACTGAAGCTTTCTTT.

The chain links TRBV6-5 to TRBJ1-1, with TRBD1 as a possible D gene (6 bases). Germline CDR1 MNHEY, CDR2 SVGAGI. There are 15 residues in the CDR3. Trimming took off 1 base at V and 2 bases at J, with 11 bases between the two ends. This chain's CDR3 is CASSYFYRVNTEAFF. CDR3 in DNA: TGTGCCAGCAGTTACTTCTACAGGGTTAACACTGAAGCTTTCTTT.

This rearrangement joins TRBV2 to TRBJ1-2, with D possibly matching TRBD1 (6 bases). The germline V gene encodes CDR1 SNHLY and CDR2 FYNNEI. The CDR3 consists of 15 residues. The ends were cut back, 5 bases at V and 8 bases at J, with 21 bases in the middle. As DNA, the CDR3 is TGTGCCAGCAGTCCGAGAGGTGGAACAGGGCAAGGCTACACCTTC. Its translation is CASSPRGGTGQGYTF. Drawing the rest from reference TRBV2 and TRBJ1-2, the complete variable domain is EPEVTQTPSHQVTQMGQEVILRCVPISNHLYFYWYRQILGQKVEFLVSFYNNEISEKSEIFDDQFSVERPDGSNFTLKIRSTKLEDSAMYFCASSPRGGTGQGYTFGSGTRLTVV.

The chain is built from TRBV7-2 and TRBJ2-7; D perhaps matches TRBD2 (5 bases). Germline lookup yields CDR1 SGHTA and CDR2 FQGNSA. The CDR3 loop spans 13 amino acids. V lost 4 bases and J lost 7, with 14 bases in between. CDR3 sequence reads: CASSSRRGSEQYV. The CDR3 nucleotides are TGTGCCAGCAGCTCGCGTCGGGGAAGTGAGCAGTACGTC.

The CDR3 spells CASSLVGSGDEQFF. In DNA, the CDR3 is TGTGCCAGCAGCTTAGTTGGTAGCGGGGATGAGCAGTTCTTC. The chain couples TRBV11-2 to TRBJ2-1; 8 bases are a match to TRBD2. Per the germline V gene, CDR1 is SGHAT and CDR2 is FQNNGV. Trimming at V came to 1 base and at J to 8 bases, leaving 4 bases not matched to a gene. The CDR3 consists of 14 residues.

The chain uses TRBV7-9 and TRBJ1-1, with D tentatively TRBD1 (5 bases). CDR1 and CDR2 (germline): SEHNR, FQNEAQ (reference sequence). The CDR3 covers 16 residues. The V end was cut by 1 base, the J end by 9 bases, with 21 bases between. The CDR3 region is CASSLGFIGAPTQAFF. For the CDR3, the DNA is TGTGCCAGCAGCTTAGGTTTTATCGGGGCCCCTACTCAAGCTTTCTTT.

J is TRBJ1-1 and V is TRBV20-1; tentatively, D is TRBD1 (6 bases). Germline V gene lookup returns CDR1 DFQATT and CDR2 SNEGSKA (reference sequence). Trimming left V 0 bases short and J 3 bases short, with 14 bases between. This CDR3 has 15 residues. The CDR3 DNA follows: TGCAGTGCTAGAGAAACAGGGCGAGGGGACACTGAAGCTTTCTTT. It codes for CSARETGRGDTEAFF.

This clonotype occurred a few times. The rearrangement uses TRBV6-2 or TRBV6-3 and TRBJ2-7; possibly TRBD1 for D (5 bases). The V end was cut by 5 bases, the J end by 1 base, with 6 bases between. The germline gives CDR1 MNHEY, CDR2 SVGEGT. The CDR3 has 12 residues. CDR3 sequence reads: CASSDSSYEQYF. The CDR3 coding sequence is TGTGCCAGCAGTGACAGTTCCTACGAGCAGTACTTC.

The chain combines TRBV3-1 with TRBJ2-1; 9 bases are shared with TRBD2. In germline, CDR1 is LGHDT, CDR2 YNNKEL (reference sequence). V gave up 4 bases and J gave up 3 bases; unmatched junction bases: 10. The CDR3 is 17 amino acids. Here the CDR3 reads CASSPKLPSGVYNEQFF. The CDR3, as DNA: TGTGCCAGCAGCCCAAAGTTGCCTAGCGGGGTCTACAATGAGCAGTTCTTC.

This rearrangement joins TRBV5-1 to TRBJ2-1, with 8 positions matching TRBD1. V lost 0 bases to trimming and J lost 9 bases; unmatched junction nucleotides: 8. CDR3 size: 15 residues. Germline CDR1 reads SGHRS; CDR2 reads YFSETQ. As DNA, the CDR3 is TGCGCCAGCAGCTTGGAGGGACAGGTAGTAACTGAGCAGTTCTTC. Translated: CASSLEGQVVTEQFF.

This clonotype was observed a handful of times. An end of the junction differs from the germline gene, which may be a read error. The chain combines TRBV10-3 with TRBJ1-1, with a tentative D call TRBD1 (5 bases). From germline, CDR1 is ENHRY and CDR2 SYGVKD. The CDR3 has 12 amino acids. CDR3 protein: CAISEASGTPSF. DNA for the CDR3: TGTGCCATCAGTGAGGCCTCCGGGACGCCGAGCTTT.